Listed here are 11 T cell receptor beta chains from one sample, sequenced in a study of CD8+ T cells in alopecia areata. The authors sorted CD4+ cells into CD25+CD127- cells for four or five patients. After isolation, RNA underwent reverse transcription to generate cDNA as the sequencing template. The table came from immunoSEQ multiplex PCR; TCRdb's copy has only in-frame clones and leaves some out. The sample has about 14,000 clones, approximately 53% seen once. The sample comprised CD4+ Tregs sorted from blood. The receptors were gathered from a human donor with alopecia areata.

This chain links TRBV2 with TRBJ1-1, with unresolved D. Trimming took 6 bases from V and 8 from J, leaving 16 bases between them. Germline assignment: CDR1 SNHLY and CDR2 FYNNEI. This CDR3 has 13 residues. The CDR3 region has the DNA TGTGCCAGCAGCCAATGGGATGGAAGAGAAGCTTTCTTT. Its translation is CASSQWDGREAFF.

V and J are TRBV5-1 and TRBJ1-1; D not resolved. The CDR3 is 13 amino acids. V gave up 4 bases and J gave up 2 bases, with 9 bases separating them. Germline CDR1 and CDR2: SGHRS and YFSETQ. The CDR3 is CASSVGPNTEAFF. The CDR3 bases are TGCGCCAGCAGCGTCGGGCCCAACACTGAAGCTTTCTTT.

The V gene is TRBV7-9, the J gene TRBJ1-2, with D tentatively TRBD1 (6 bases). From germline, CDR1 is SEHNR and CDR2 FQNEAQ (reference sequence). Trimming removed 2 bases from V and 8 bases from J, with 12 bases in between. This CDR3 has 13 residues. The CDR3 bases are TGTGCCAGCAGCTTAACAGGGTTGGAAGGCTACACCTTC. It codes for CASSLTGLEGYTF.

The chain has TRBV5-1 and TRBJ2-1, with 11 bases lining up with TRBD2. Germline trimming cut 4 bases from V and 3 bases from J; bases unmatched to any gene: 3. There are 15 residues in the CDR3. In germline, CDR1 is SGHRS, CDR2 YFSETQ. This CDR3 reads CASSLGLADYNEQFF. The CDR3 DNA follows: TGCGCCAGCAGCCTGGGACTAGCGGACTACAATGAGCAGTTCTTC.

Only a few counts were recorded for this clone. V gene TRBV7-2 combines with J gene TRBJ2-3; no reliable D call. V was pared by 0 bases and J by 5 bases, with 12 bases between. Germline CDR1 SGHTA, CDR2 FQGNSA. The CDR3 spans 15 residues. CDR3 residues: CASSLAPLVGDTQYF. As DNA, the CDR3 is TGTGCCAGCAGCTTAGCTCCCCTAGTAGGAGATACGCAGTATTTT.

A few counts support this clone. V and J are TRBV11-2 and TRBJ1-3; no definite D call. CDR1 is SGHAT and CDR2 is FQNNGV in the germline V gene. This CDR3 is 13 amino acids long. Trimming removed 5 bases from V and 4 bases from J, with 9 bases in between. The CDR3 nucleotides are TGTGCCAGCAGCCCTAGTTCGGGAAACACCATATATTTT. Translation: CASSPSSGNTIYF.

V usage is TRBV6-6 and J usage is TRBJ2-7; no clear D. The CDR3 covers 15 residues. Trimming removed 4 bases at V and 0 bases at J, with 13 bases between. Looked up from germline, CDR1 is MNHNY and CDR2 is SVGAGI (reference sequence). The CDR3 region is CASSSPTLLSYEQYF. The DNA for the CDR3 is TGTGCCAGCAGTTCCCCCACTCTCCTCTCCTACGAGCAGTACTTC.

This clone was seen only a few times. A read error may produce the germline difference seen at one junction end. The chain recombines TRBV7-9 with TRBJ1-2; D unclear. This CDR3 is built from 14 residues. Looked up from germline, CDR1 is SEHNR and CDR2 is FQNEAQ (reference sequence). The CDR3 protein is CASTLYSQNYGYTF. CDR3 nucleotides: TGTGCCAGCACCTTATACAGTCAGAACTATGGCTACACCTTC. Full variable domain (outside the CDR3, taken from reference TRBV7-9 and TRBJ1-2): DTGVSQNPRHKITKRGQNVTFRCDPISEHNRLYWYRQTLGQGPEFLTYFQNEAQLEKSRLLSDRFSAERPKGSFSTLEIQRTEQGDSAMYLCASTLYSQNYGYTFGSGTRLTVV.

This clone has only a few counts. CDR3 region: CASSDSGEYGYTF. The CDR3 nucleotides read TGTGCCAGCAGCGACAGCGGGGAGTATGGCTACACCTTC. The genes are TRBV28 and TRBJ1-2; D is perhaps TRBD1 (5 bases). CDR3 length equals 13 residues. The germline V gene has CDR1 MDHEN and CDR2 SYDVKM. V was clipped by 6 bases and J by 5 bases, with 13 bases between them.

The rearrangement joins TRBV9 to TRBJ2-7; 7 bases fit TRBD2. The germline CDR1 and CDR2 sequences are SGDLS and YYNGEE. This CDR3 has 13 amino acids. With V trimmed by 3 bases and J by 10 bases, 10 bases remained unmatched. CDR3 coding DNA: TGTGCCAGCAGCGAGCGAGCCGGGGGGATTCAGTACTTC. Protein product: CASSERAGGIQYF.

The chain has TRBV4-2 and TRBJ1-1; D gene unclear. Trimming took 5 bases from V and 2 from J, leaving 12 bases between them. This CDR3 is 14 amino acids long. The germline V gene encodes CDR1 LGHNA and CDR2 YNFKEQ. The CDR3 loop reads CASSLELRNTEAFF. The DNA for the CDR3 is TGTGCCAGCAGCTTGGAGTTACGTAACACTGAAGCTTTCTTT.